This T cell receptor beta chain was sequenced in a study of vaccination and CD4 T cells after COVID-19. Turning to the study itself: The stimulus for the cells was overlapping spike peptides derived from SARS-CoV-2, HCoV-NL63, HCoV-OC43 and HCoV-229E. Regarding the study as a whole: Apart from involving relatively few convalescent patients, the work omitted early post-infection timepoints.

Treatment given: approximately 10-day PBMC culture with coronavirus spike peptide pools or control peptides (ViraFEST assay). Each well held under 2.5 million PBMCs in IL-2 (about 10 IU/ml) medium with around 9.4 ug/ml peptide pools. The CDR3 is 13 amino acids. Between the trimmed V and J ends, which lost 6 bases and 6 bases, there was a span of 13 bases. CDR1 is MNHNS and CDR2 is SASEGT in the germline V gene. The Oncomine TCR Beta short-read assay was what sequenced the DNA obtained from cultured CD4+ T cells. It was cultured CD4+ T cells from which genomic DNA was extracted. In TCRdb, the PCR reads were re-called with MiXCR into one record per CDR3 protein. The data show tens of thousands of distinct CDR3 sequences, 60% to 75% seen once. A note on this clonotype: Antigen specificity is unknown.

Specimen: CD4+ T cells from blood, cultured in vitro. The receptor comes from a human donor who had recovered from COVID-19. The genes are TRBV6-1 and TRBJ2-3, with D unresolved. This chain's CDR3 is CASSLEAPDTQYF. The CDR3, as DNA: TGTGCCAGCAGCCTCGAGGCGCCCGATACGCAGTATTTT.